The source of this T cell receptor beta chain is a study of graft-versus-host responses after intestinal transplantation. Germline V lookup: CDR1 KGHSH, CDR2 LQKENI. The CDR3 spans 15 residues. Trimming removed 3 bases from V and 7 bases from J; junction bases left unmatched: 8. Note on this clone: The target antigen is unknown.

Assay used: immunoSEQ multiplex PCR; TCRdb lists only in-frame clones, some missing. Seen here are about 82,000 clones, roughly nine tenths observed once, and the top ten hold more than 0.095%. Overall study findings and caveats: Investigators detected GvH clones in recipient marrow, with some emerging earlier in ileum or blood. HvG clone declines early post-transplant were associated with peak circulating GvH levels.

This clonotype was obtained from a human donor who received an intestinal transplant. Source: unstimulated CD4+ T cells sorted from spleen or lymph node cells, taken before intestinal transplant. The V gene is TRBV18, the J gene TRBJ2-1; 8 nucleotides align to TRBD2. CDR3 sequence reads: CASSPGLASLNEQFF. The CDR3, as DNA: TGTGCCAGCTCACCCGGACTAGCATCCCTAAATGAGCAGTTCTTC.